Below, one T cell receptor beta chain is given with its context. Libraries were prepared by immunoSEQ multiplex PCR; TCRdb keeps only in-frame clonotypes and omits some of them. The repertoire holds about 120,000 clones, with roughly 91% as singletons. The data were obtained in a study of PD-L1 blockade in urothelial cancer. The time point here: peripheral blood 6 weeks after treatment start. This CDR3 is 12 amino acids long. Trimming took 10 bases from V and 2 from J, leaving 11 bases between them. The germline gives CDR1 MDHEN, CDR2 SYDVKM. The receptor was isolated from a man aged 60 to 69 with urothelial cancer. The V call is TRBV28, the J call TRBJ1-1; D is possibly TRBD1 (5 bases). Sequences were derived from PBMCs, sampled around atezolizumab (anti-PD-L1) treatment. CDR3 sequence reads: CATGGSNTEAFF. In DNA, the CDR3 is TGTGCCACGGGGGGGTCCAACACTGAAGCTTTCTTT.